This T cell receptor beta chain appears in the sequencing data of a study of T-cell memory formation after mild COVID-19. 5'RACE with constant-segment primers built TCRalpha and TCRbeta cDNA libraries with UMIs. MiXCR, applied by TCRdb to the 5' RACE reads, yields one record per CDR3 protein. Found here are about 200,000 distinct CDR3 sequences, around 8.8% of them singletons; the top ten hold 3.5%. The study, taken as a whole, reports: SARS-CoV-2 specificity of second-wave clones peaking day 37 was unconfirmed. Later expanders leaned CD4+, whereas clones that contracted between day 15 and 85 were balanced CD4/CD8. Memory sampled before infection contained some responding clones, suggesting cross-reactive memory joined.

A word on this clonotype: Its target is not known.

The CDR3 contains 13 residues. Germline CDR1 reads SGHRS; CDR2 reads YFSETQ. Trimming took 0 bases from V and 7 from J, leaving 8 bases between them. The TCR sequence derives from a man between 18 and 29 years old who had mild COVID-19 (a few samples of this study predate the infection). Cell type and time point are not known. The V call is TRBV5-1, the J call TRBJ1-5; D is ambiguous. Sequenced sample: PBMCs or a T cell subset sorted from them (not recorded which). CDR3 protein: CASSLDGKQPQHF. For the CDR3, the DNA is TGCGCCAGCAGCTTGGACGGTAAGCAGCCCCAGCATTTT. Complete variable domain (other parts from reference TRBV5-1 and TRBJ1-5): KAGVTQTPRYLIKTRGQQVTLSCSPISGHRSVSWYQQTPGQGLQFLFEYFSETQRNKGNFPGRFSGRQFSNSRSEMNVSTLELGDSALYLCASSLDGKQPQHFGDGTRLSIL.